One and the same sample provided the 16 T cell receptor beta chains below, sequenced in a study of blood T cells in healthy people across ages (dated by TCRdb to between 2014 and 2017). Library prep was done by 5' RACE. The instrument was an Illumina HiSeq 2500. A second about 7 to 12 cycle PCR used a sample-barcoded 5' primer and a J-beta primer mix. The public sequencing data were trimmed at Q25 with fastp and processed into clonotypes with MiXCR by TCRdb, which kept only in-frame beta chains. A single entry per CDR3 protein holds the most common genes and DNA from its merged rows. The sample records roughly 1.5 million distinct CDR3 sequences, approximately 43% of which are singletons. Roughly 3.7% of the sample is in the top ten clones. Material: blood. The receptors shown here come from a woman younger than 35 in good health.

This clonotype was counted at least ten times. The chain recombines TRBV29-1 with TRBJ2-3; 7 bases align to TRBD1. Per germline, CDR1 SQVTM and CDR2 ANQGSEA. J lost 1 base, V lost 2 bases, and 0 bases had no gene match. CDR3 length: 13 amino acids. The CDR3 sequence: CSVETGGTDTQYF. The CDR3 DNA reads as TGCAGCGTTGAAACAGGGGGCACAGATACGCAGTATTTT.

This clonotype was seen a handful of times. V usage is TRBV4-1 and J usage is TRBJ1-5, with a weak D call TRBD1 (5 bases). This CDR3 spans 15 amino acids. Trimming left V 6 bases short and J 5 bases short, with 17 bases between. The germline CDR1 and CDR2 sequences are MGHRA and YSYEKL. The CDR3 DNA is TGCGCCAGCAGTCCACAGGTCGGTTTGCATCAGCCCCAGCATTTT. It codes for CASSPQVGLHQPQHF.

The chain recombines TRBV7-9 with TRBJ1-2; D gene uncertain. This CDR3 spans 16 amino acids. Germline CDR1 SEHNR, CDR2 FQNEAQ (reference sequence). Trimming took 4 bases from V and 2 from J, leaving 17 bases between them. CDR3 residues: CASSSFTTTVNYGYTF. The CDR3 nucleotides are TGTGCCAGCAGCTCCTTCACTACGACCGTAAACTATGGCTACACCTTC.

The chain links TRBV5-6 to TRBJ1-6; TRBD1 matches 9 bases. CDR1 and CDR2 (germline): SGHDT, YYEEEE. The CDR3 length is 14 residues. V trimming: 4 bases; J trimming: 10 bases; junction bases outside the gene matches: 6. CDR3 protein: CASSTGTGLSPLHF. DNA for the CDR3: TGTGCCAGCAGCACCGGGACAGGGCTCTCACCCCTCCACTTT.

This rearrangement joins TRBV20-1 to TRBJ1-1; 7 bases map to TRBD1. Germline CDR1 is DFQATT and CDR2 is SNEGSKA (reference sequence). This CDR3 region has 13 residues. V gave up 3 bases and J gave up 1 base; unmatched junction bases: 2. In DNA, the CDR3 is TGCAGTGCTAGCTCAGGGGGGAACACTGAAGCTTTCTTT. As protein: CSASSGGNTEAFF.

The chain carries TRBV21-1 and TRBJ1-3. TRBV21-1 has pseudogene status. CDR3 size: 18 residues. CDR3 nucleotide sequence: TGTGCCAGCAGCAAGGCCCCCGGGACGGCCCTTGATGGAAACACCATATATTTT. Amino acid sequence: CASSKAPGTALDGNTIYF.

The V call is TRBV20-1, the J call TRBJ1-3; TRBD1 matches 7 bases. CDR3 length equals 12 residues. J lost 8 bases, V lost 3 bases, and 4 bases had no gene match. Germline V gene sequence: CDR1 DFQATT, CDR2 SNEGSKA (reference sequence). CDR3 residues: CSAREGADTIYF. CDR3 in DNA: TGCAGTGCTAGGGAGGGGGCGGACACCATATATTTT.

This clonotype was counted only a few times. The CDR3 here is CASSVELAGSEQYF. Written as DNA, the CDR3 is TGTGCCAGCAGCGTAGAACTAGCGGGAAGCGAGCAGTACTTC. The genes are TRBV9 and TRBJ2-7; 10 bases fit TRBD2. This CDR3 spans 14 amino acids. CDR1 SGDLS and CDR2 YYNGEE come from the germline V gene. Trimming took 0 bases from V and 6 from J; bases not matched to a gene: 3.

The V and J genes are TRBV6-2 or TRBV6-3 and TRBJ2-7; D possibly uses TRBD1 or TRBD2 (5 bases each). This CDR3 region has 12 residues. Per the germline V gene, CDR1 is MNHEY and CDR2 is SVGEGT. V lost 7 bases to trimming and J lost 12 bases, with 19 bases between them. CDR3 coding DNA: TGTGCCAGCAAAGGGACGTCGGAGACCCTGTACTTC. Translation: CASKGTSETLYF.

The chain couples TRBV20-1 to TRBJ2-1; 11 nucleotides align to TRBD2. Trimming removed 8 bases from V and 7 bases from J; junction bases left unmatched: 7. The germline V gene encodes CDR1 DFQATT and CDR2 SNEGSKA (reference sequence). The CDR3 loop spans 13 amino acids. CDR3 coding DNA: TGCAGTTCGGTTAGCGGGGGGGAAAATGAGCAGTTCTTC. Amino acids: CSSVSGGENEQFF.

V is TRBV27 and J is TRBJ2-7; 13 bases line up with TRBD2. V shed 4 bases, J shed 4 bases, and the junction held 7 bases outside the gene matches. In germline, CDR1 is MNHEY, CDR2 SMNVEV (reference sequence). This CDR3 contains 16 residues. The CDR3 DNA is TGTGCCAGCAGTTCTCTTATGGGACTAGCGGGGTACGAGCAGTACTTC. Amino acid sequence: CASSSLMGLAGYEQYF.

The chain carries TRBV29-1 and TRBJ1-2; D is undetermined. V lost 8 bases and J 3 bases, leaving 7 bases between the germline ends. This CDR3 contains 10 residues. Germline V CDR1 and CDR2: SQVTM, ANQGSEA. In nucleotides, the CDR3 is TGCAGCTGCCTGGACTATGGCTACACCTTC. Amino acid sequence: CSCLDYGYTF.

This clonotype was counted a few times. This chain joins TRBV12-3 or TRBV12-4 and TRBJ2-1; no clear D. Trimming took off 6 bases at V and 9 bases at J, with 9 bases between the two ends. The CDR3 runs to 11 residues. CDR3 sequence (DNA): TGTGCCAGCAGCTGGTTAGGTGAGCAGTTCTTC. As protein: CASSWLGEQFF.

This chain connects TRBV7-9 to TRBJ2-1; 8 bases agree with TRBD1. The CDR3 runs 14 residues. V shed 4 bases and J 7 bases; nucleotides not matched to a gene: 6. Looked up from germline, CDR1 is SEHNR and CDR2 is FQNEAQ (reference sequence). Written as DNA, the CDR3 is TGTGCCAGCAGCTACTGGACAGGGAGAAATGAGCAGTTCTTC. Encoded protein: CASSYWTGRNEQFF.

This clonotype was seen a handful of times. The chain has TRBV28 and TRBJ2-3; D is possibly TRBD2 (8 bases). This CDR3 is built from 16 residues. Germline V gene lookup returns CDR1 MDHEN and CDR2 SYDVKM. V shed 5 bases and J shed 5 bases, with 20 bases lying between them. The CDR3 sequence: CASSPGTRQGLDTQYF. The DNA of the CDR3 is TGTGCCAGCAGTCCGGGGACTAGACAGGGACTAGATACGCAGTATTTT. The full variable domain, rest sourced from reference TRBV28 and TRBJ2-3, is DVKVTQSSRYLVKRTGEKVFLECVQDMDHENMFWYRQDPGLGLRLIYFSYDVKMKEKGDIPEGYSVSREKKERFSLILESASTNQTSMYLCASSPGTRQGLDTQYFGPGTRLTVL.

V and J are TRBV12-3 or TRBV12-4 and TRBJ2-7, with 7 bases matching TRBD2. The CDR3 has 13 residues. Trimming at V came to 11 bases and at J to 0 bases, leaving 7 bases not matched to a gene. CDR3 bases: TGTGCCTCGAGCGGGGCTAGCTCCTACGAGCAGTACTTC. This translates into CASSGASSYEQYF.